The text below deals with one T cell receptor beta chain. Healthy Caucasians provided all donations. TCRdb re-called the 5' RACE reads through MiXCR, storing one row per CDR3 protein. The table includes 700,000 to 950,000 distinct CDR3 sequences, 9% to 15% detected once. The CDR3 has 16 residues. V was pared by 0 bases and J by 4 bases, with 5 bases of the junction left unmatched. The entry originates in a study of identical twins. These data are also associated with another study on yellow fever vaccine responses in identical twins. That report adds: On the reported evidence, twins' vaccine T cell responses seemed partly convergent and partly personalized.

The receptor was isolated from a woman younger than 35 in good health. The rearrangement links TRBV12-3 or TRBV12-4 to TRBJ2-3, with 9 bases that match TRBD1. Sequenced input: PBMCs. The CDR3 is CASSLADRGRADTQYF. CDR3 nucleotides: TGTGCCAGCAGTTTAGCCGACAGGGGGAGGGCAGATACGCAGTATTTT.